The rows below give T cell receptor beta chains drawn from one sample of a study of blood T cell repertoires in COVID-19. Profiled with immunoSEQ multiplex PCR; TCRdb holds only in-frame clones, not every one. The profile shows 150,000 to 200,000 clones, more than 70% of them singletons. The sequenced sample consisted of PBMCs or T cells enriched from blood (not recorded which). These receptors all come from a man between 35 and 55 years old who had recovered from COVID-19. Both conserved end residues are part of each CDR3. The D gene is left open where the match is weak. Rows may omit the clone size; those that give it use once, few, many or a size class.

>NA|TRBJ2-5|TRBV7-9|once
CASSLSTGTETQYF
TGTGCCAGCAGCTTAAGCACAGGGACAGAGACCCAGTACTTC
>TRBD2|TRBJ2-1|TRBV5-4|NA
CASSLNSFGGASYNEQFF
TGTGCCAGCAGCTTGAATTCCTTCGGGGGGGCCTCCTACAATGAGCAGTTCTTC
>TRBD1|TRBJ1-6|TRBV7-2|NA
CASSFGQGSYNSPLHF
TGTGCCAGCAGCTTCGGACAGGGCTCCTATAATTCACCCCTCCACTTT
>TRBD1|TRBJ1-6|TRBV16|few
CASSPWDSPSPLHF
TGTGCCAGCAGCCCATGGGACAGCCCTTCACCCCTCCACTTT
>NA|TRBJ2-1|TRBV7-9|NA
CASSFPYNEQFF
TGTGCCAGCAGCTTCCCGTATAATGAGCAGTTCTTC
>NA|TRBJ2-3|TRBV6-5|NA
CASRRWTGTDTQYF
TGTGCCAGCAGAAGGTGGACGGGAACAGATACGCAGTATTTT
>TRBD1|TRBJ1-6|TRBV7-6|NA
CASSARQGGNNSPLHF
TGTGCCAGCAGCGCACGACAGGGGGGAAATAATTCACCCCTCCACTTT
>NA|TRBJ2-1|TRBV6-5|NA
CASRRRGGSYNEQFF
TGTGCCAGCAGGAGGAGGGGGGGATCCTACAATGAGCAGTTCTTC
>NA|TRBJ1-2|TRBV3-1/TRBV3-2|once
CASSQGLGGYGYTF
TGTGCCAGCAGCCAAGGCCTCGGGGGTTATGGCTACACCTTC
>NA|TRBJ1-5|TRBV2|NA
CASRIPTAYLYSNQPQHF
TGTGCCAGCAGAATACCCACTGCGTACCTTTATAGCAATCAGCCCCAGCATTTT
>NA|TRBJ2-3|TRBV9|NA
CASSVLAGQTTRDTQYF
TGTGCCAGCAGCGTACTCGCGGGGCAGACCACACGAGATACGCAGTATTTT
>NA|TRBJ1-5|TRBV15|NA
CATSREASNQPQHF
TGTGCCACCAGCAGAGAAGCTAGCAATCAGCCCCAGCATTTT
>NA|TRBJ2-7|TRBV5-1|once
CASSPPDNTYEQYF
TGCGCCAGCAGCCCCCCGGACAACACCTACGAGCAGTACTTC
>NA|TRBJ1-2|TRBV23-1|NA
CASSRTGDREIGYTF
TGCGCCAGCAGCCGAACGGGGGATCGCGAGATTGGCTACACCTTC
>NA|TRBJ1-1|TRBV30|NA
CAWSVQGNTEAFF
TGTGCCTGGAGTGTACAGGGTAACACTGAAGCTTTCTTT
>NA|TRBJ2-3|TRBV7-9|NA
CASSPSQGEADTQYF
TGTGCCAGCTCCCCTTCCCAGGGGGAGGCAGATACGCAGTATTTT
>NA|TRBJ2-7|TRBV5-6|NA
CASRSRGSYEQYF
TGTGCCAGCAGGAGCAGGGGATCCTACGAGCAGTACTTC
>TRBD2|TRBJ2-1|TRBV5-4|once
CASSLMRGGGYNEQFF
TGTGCCAGCAGCTTGATGCGGGGGGGCGGCTACAATGAGCAGTTCTTC
>NA|TRBJ2-2|TRBV6-5|NA
CASSQTGVTGELFF
TGTGCCAGCAGTCAAACAGGAGTTACCGGGGAGCTGTTTTTT
>NA|TRBJ1-4|TRBV18|NA
CASSPDEKLFF
TGTGCCAGCTCACCCGATGAAAAACTGTTTTTT
>TRBD1|TRBJ2-7|TRBV19|NA
CASRSTGGPLSYEQYF
TGTGCCAGTAGATCGACAGGGGGTCCACTCTCCTACGAGCAGTACTTC
>NA|TRBJ1-1|TRBV9|NA
CASSVVGSTEAFF
TGTGCCAGCAGCGTAGTGGGGAGCACTGAAGCTTTCTTT
>TRBD1|TRBJ1-2|TRBV6-1|NA
CASSEVGRDRGGYTF
TGTGCCAGCAGTGAAGTGGGGCGGGACAGGGGTGGCTACACCTTC
>TRBD1|TRBJ1-6|TRBV4-2|few
CASGIQGLENSPLHF
TGTGCCAGCGGAATACAGGGGTTGGAAAATTCACCCCTCCACTTT
>NA|TRBJ1-1|TRBV30|few
CAWSRGGDLTEAFF
TGTGCCTGGAGTCGAGGGGGAGATTTGACTGAAGCTTTCTTT
>NA|TRBJ1-6|TRBV9|NA
CASGEDSRINSPLHF
TGTGCCAGCGGAGAGGACAGCCGAATTAATTCACCCCTCCACTTT
>NA|TRBJ1-2|TRBV27|NA
CASSPPGRGRTLGYGYTF
TGTGCCAGCAGTCCCCCCGGCAGGGGTAGGACTCTGGGCTATGGCTACACCTTC
>TRBD1|TRBJ1-6|TRBV18|once
CASSADRVSSPLHF
TGTGCCAGCTCCGCGGACAGGGTCAGTTCACCCCTCCACTTT
>NA|TRBJ1-2|TRBV19|few
CATYRADYGYTF
TGTGCCACCTACAGGGCAGACTATGGCTACACCTTC
>NA|TRBJ1-1|TRBV6-5|NA
CASNGRGGGNEAFF
TGTGCCAGCAACGGGCGGGGAGGGGGTAACGAAGCTTTCTTT
>NA|TRBJ1-4|TRBV4-1|NA
CASSQDRGREKLFF
TGCGCCAGCAGCCAAGACAGGGGACGTGAAAAACTGTTTTTT
>TRBD1|TRBJ1-1|TRBV2|NA
CASSVGQGNTEAFF
TGTGCCAGCAGTGTAGGACAGGGGAACACTGAAGCTTTCTTT
>NA|TRBJ1-1|TRBV5-1|NA
CASSDQGQGTEAFF
TGCGCCAGCAGCGACCAGGGGCAGGGCACTGAAGCTTTCTTT
>TRBD1|TRBJ2-2|TRBV3-1/TRBV3-2|few
CASSTRTGLTGELFF
TGTGCCAGCAGCACTCGGACAGGCCTGACTGGGGAGCTGTTTTTT
>NA|TRBJ1-1|TRBV11-3|NA
CVDGGGGESTEAFF
TGTGTCGATGGTGGGGGGGGAGAGAGTACTGAAGCTTTCTTT
>NA|TRBJ1-4|TRBV29-1|NA
CSVAGRGGPNEKLFF
TGCAGCGTCGCAGGGAGGGGGGGCCCTAATGAAAAACTGTTTTTT
>NA|TRBJ1-3|TRBV3-1/TRBV3-2|once
CASSQGGTTTSSGNTIYF
TGTGCCAGCAGCCAAGGCGGCACGACCACAAGCTCTGGAAACACCATATATTTT
>NA|TRBJ2-1|TRBV5-1|few
CASSLAKTGRDEQFF
TGCGCCAGCAGCTTGGCCAAAACAGGGAGGGATGAGCAGTTCTTC
>NA|TRBJ2-5|TRBV18|few
CASSPTAGSGLAETQYF
TGTGCCAGCTCACCAACAGCTGGGAGCGGACTCGCGGAGACCCAGTACTTC
>NA|TRBJ1-1|TRBV6-2/TRBV6-3|NA
CASSTGVLTEAFF
TGTGCCAGCAGCACGGGGGTCTTAACTGAAGCTTTCTTT
>TRBD1|TRBJ1-1|TRBV9|NA
CASSTTGANTEAFF
TGTGCCAGCAGTACTACAGGGGCTAACACTGAAGCTTTCTTT
>TRBD1|TRBJ1-5|TRBV19|NA
CASSETGTVSNQPQHF
TGTGCCAGTAGTGAGACCGGGACAGTTAGCAATCAGCCCCAGCATTTT
>TRBD2|TRBJ2-1|TRBV30|NA
CAWTPQLAGSYNEQFF
TGTGCCTGGACCCCCCAACTAGCGGGATCCTACAATGAGCAGTTCTTC
>TRBD1|TRBJ2-3|TRBV24-1|few
CATSDFWRTGGTDTQYF
TGTGCCACCAGTGATTTCTGGCGGACAGGGGGCACAGATACGCAGTATTTT
>TRBD1|TRBJ2-7|TRBV5-1|few
CASSQTGPLYEQYF
TGCGCCAGCAGTCAGACAGGGCCCCTCTACGAGCAGTACTTC
>TRBD1|TRBJ1-2|TRBV6-6|NA
CASSYPTGTGNYGYTF
TGTGCCAGCAGTTACCCCACCGGGACAGGTAACTATGGCTACACCTTC
>TRBD1|TRBJ2-7|TRBV28|NA
CASSAPGQGTYEQYF
TGTGCCAGCAGTGCCCCGGGACAGGGAACCTACGAGCAGTACTTC
>TRBD1|TRBJ2-1|TRBV6-6|NA
CASSPDRGRGNEQFF
TGTGCCAGCAGCCCGGACAGGGGGCGAGGTAATGAGCAGTTCTTC
>NA|TRBJ2-3|TRBV11-3|NA
CASSLAGIDTQYF
TGTGCCAGCAGCTTAGCCGGGATTGATACGCAGTATTTT